The 20 T cell receptor beta chains given below trace back to one sample, sequenced in a study of T cells after yellow fever vaccination. TCRdb processed the 5' RACE reads anew with MiXCR; each CDR3 protein has one entry. Of some 300,000 distinct CDR3 sequences listed, 8.7% are singletons. This material consisted of CD4+ T cells sorted from PBMCs, taken 5 days after the yellow fever booster vaccination. These receptors all stem from a man younger than 30 who received the YFV17D yellow fever vaccine.

The chain has TRBV4-1 and TRBJ1-4, with 10 bases fitting TRBD1. Germline V gene lookup returns CDR1 MGHRA and CDR2 YSYEKL. With 3 bases clipped from V and 7 bases from J, the junction kept 2 bases outside the gene matches. This CDR3 is built from 14 residues. CDR3 sequence: CASSQTGGGEKLFF. The CDR3 DNA reads as TGCGCCAGCAGCCAGACAGGGGGCGGTGAAAAACTGTTTTTT.

The chain uses TRBV28 and TRBJ2-3; 12 bases fit TRBD2. The CDR3 length is 19 residues. V shed 4 bases and J 6 bases; nucleotides not matched to a gene: 17. Germline CDR1 MDHEN, CDR2 SYDVKM. The CDR3: CASSSHPGLAGRWVDTQYF. CDR3 nucleotide sequence: TGTGCCAGCAGTTCCCACCCGGGACTAGCGGGTCGGTGGGTGGATACGCAGTATTTT.

This clonotype was seen more than once but under ten times. The V gene is TRBV7-2, the J gene TRBJ2-5; D unresolved. The germline V and J ends were trimmed by 5 bases and 5 bases, with 15 bases remaining between them. CDR3 length: 14 residues. The germline gives CDR1 SGHTA, CDR2 FQGNSA. The CDR3 DNA is TGTGCCAGCAGCCTGACCAGGCAACGGGAGACCCAGTACTTC. Its translation: CASSLTRQRETQYF.

This clonotype was seen ten or more times. The chain joins TRBV24-1 to TRBJ2-6; D may be TRBD1 (5 bases). This CDR3 region has 15 residues. The V and J ends lost 9 bases and 3 bases respectively, with 14 bases between them. Germline CDR1 and CDR2: KGHDR and SFDVKD. The CDR3 DNA sequence: TGTGCCACCGGGGCCGGTTACGGTGGGGCCAACGTCCTGACTTTC. This translates into CATGAGYGGANVLTF.

This rearrangement joins TRBV7-9 to TRBJ1-2; a weak D match, TRBD1 (5 bases). CDR1 is SEHNR and CDR2 is FQNEAQ in the germline V gene (reference sequence). This CDR3 is 14 amino acids long. Trimming shortened V by 1 base and J by 6 bases, and 12 bases separated the two germline ends. The DNA for the CDR3 is TGTGCCAGCAGCTTAGACCAGGGCTTTGATGGCTACACCTTC. It specifies CASSLDQGFDGYTF. Using reference TRBV7-9 and TRBJ1-2 for the parts outside the CDR3, the full variable domain is DTGVSQNPRHKITKRGQNVTFRCDPISEHNRLYWYRQTLGQGPEFLTYFQNEAQLEKSRLLSDRFSAERPKGSFSTLEIQRTEQGDSAMYLCASSLDQGFDGYTFGSGTRLTVV.

Ten or more counts support this clonotype. The rearrangement links TRBV20-1 to TRBJ2-7; tentatively, D is TRBD1 (6 bases). Trimming shortened V by 3 bases and J by 3 bases, and 15 bases separated the two germline ends. The CDR3 loop spans 14 amino acids. Per the germline V gene, CDR1 is DFQATT and CDR2 is SNEGSKA (reference sequence). The chain's CDR3 is CSAREGQYIYEQYF. CDR3 DNA: TGCAGTGCTAGGGAAGGACAGTATATCTACGAGCAGTACTTC.

The V gene is TRBV29-1, the J gene TRBJ2-2, with TRBD1 as a possible D gene (5 bases). Trimming left V 7 bases short and J 1 base short, with 13 bases between. From germline, CDR1 is SQVTM and CDR2 ANQGSEA. This CDR3 contains 14 residues. This CDR3 reads CSAGGALNTGELFF. The CDR3, as DNA: TGCAGCGCCGGTGGGGCCTTGAACACCGGGGAGCTGTTTTTT.

Many counts were recorded for this clonotype. J is TRBJ2-5 and V is TRBV4-2; D possibly corresponds to TRBD2 (5 bases). Per the germline V gene, CDR1 is LGHNA and CDR2 is YNFKEQ. The V end lost 1 base, the J end lost 5 bases, and 20 bases lay between the germline ends. The CDR3 runs 17 residues. The CDR3 spells CASSQGRESGGSETQYF. The DNA for the CDR3 is TGTGCCAGCAGCCAAGGGCGTGAATCCGGCGGGTCGGAGACCCAGTACTTC.

A few counts support this clonotype. The V gene is TRBV20-1, the J gene TRBJ2-1; D remains ambiguous. Per the germline V gene, CDR1 is DFQATT and CDR2 is SNEGSKA (reference sequence). This CDR3 comprises 14 residues. Deletions cut 3 bases from V and 8 bases from J, with 17 bases between. Written as DNA, the CDR3 is TGCAGTGCTAGGCTTTGGGGTTTGGTCGATGAGCAGTTCTTC. Its protein product is CSARLWGLVDEQFF.

The V call is TRBV20-1, the J call TRBJ2-3; D remains unclear. Per the germline V gene, CDR1 is DFQATT and CDR2 is SNEGSKA (reference sequence). V was clipped by 2 bases and J by 3 bases, with 15 bases between them. The CDR3 is made up of 15 amino acids. Written as DNA, the CDR3 is TGCAGTGCTAGACGCGTCTGGTCCAGAACAGATACGCAGTATTTT. Translated: CSARRVWSRTDTQYF.

The rearrangement uses TRBV7-2 and TRBJ1-1; perhaps TRBD1 as D (5 bases). Germline CDR1 reads SGHTA; CDR2 reads FQGNSA. This CDR3 has 15 amino acids. V gave up 5 bases and J gave up 1 base, with 14 bases separating them. The CDR3 reads CASSPHGGANTEAFF. CDR3 coding DNA: TGTGCCAGCAGCCCCCATGGTGGGGCGAACACTGAAGCTTTCTTT.

The CDR3 DNA sequence: TGCAGCGTTGCTGTCGACACGGGCATTCAGTACTTC. Residues: CSVAVDTGIQYF. The chain couples TRBV29-1 to TRBJ2-4; D not resolved. CDR1 is SQVTM, CDR2 ANQGSEA, per germline. Trimming took 4 bases from V and 9 from J, leaving 13 bases between them. The CDR3 is 12 amino acids.

This clonotype was observed a handful of times. The rearrangement joins TRBV7-2 to TRBJ1-2; possibly TRBD1 for D (5 bases). Trimming removed 5 bases at V and 2 bases at J, with 12 bases between. The CDR3 runs to 14 residues. Germline V lookup: CDR1 SGHTA, CDR2 FQGNSA. In DNA form, the CDR3 reads TGTGCCAGCAGCCGCTACGGGGACAACTATGGCTACACCTTC. Translation: CASSRYGDNYGYTF.

CDR3 amino acids: CASSQFTAWQYF. For the CDR3, the DNA is TGTGCCAGCAGCCAATTTACCGCGTGGCAGTACTTC. The V gene is TRBV3-1, the J gene TRBJ2-7, with unresolved D. V lost 2 bases, J lost 9 bases, and 11 bases lay in between. The CDR3 is 12 amino acids. Germline CDR1 LGHDT, CDR2 YNNKEL (reference sequence).

V is TRBV6-2 or TRBV6-3 and J is TRBJ2-7; no clear D gene. The germline gives CDR1 MNHEY, CDR2 SVGEGT. CDR3 length: 13 amino acids. V was trimmed by 6 bases and J by 3 bases, leaving 12 bases between them. As DNA, the CDR3 is TGTGCCAGCAGCGTAGATGGGTTCTACGAGCAGTACTTC. Amino acids: CASSVDGFYEQYF.

This chain joins TRBV5-1 and TRBJ2-5; TRBD2 aligns across 7 bases. The CDR3 length is 15 residues. Germline V CDR1 and CDR2: SGHRS, YFSETQ. The V and J ends lost 1 base and 2 bases, in that order; junction bases with no gene match: 5. CDR3 loop: CASSLFLAAQETQYF. The CDR3 DNA sequence: TGCGCCAGCAGCTTGTTCCTAGCGGCTCAAGAGACCCAGTACTTC.

This clonotype has just one count. This rearrangement joins TRBV12-3 or TRBV12-4 to TRBJ1-1; D gene uncertain. With 6 bases removed from V and 4 bases from J, the gap between germline ends came to 15 bases. The CDR3 sequence is 14 residues long. In DNA, the CDR3 is TGTGCCAGCAGCGCCCACGGGGAGGGCACTGAAGCTTTCTTT. Its protein is CASSAHGEGTEAFF.

This clonotype was picked up a small number of times. The V and J genes are TRBV9 and TRBJ2-1, with a weak D call TRBD2 (6 bases). The CDR3 is 15 amino acids. Germline CDR1 reads SGDLS; CDR2 reads YYNGEE. The V gene lost 4 bases and the J gene lost 0 bases, with 11 bases spanning the gap. The CDR3 nucleotides are TGTGCCAGCAGCCACCGGGGGAGCTCCTACAATGAGCAGTTCTTC. Its translation: CASSHRGSSYNEQFF.

A few counts support this clonotype. The chain uses TRBV14 and TRBJ2-3; D not certain. This CDR3 region has 16 residues. Germline V CDR1 and CDR2: SGHDN, FVKESK. The V and J ends lost 3 bases and 0 bases respectively, with 13 bases between them. In nucleotides, the CDR3 is TGTGCCAGCAGCCAGTCGGGCCTGGGGAGCACAGATACGCAGTATTTT. Amino acids: CASSQSGLGSTDTQYF.

The table lists this clonotype with a few counts. The chain has TRBV12-3 or TRBV12-4 and TRBJ1-2; tentatively, D is TRBD1 (5 bases). This CDR3 contains 14 residues. The V end was cut by 3 bases, the J end by 8 bases, with 16 bases between. The CDR3 DNA follows: TGTGCCAGCAGTTTCTACAGGACAAGTGGCGGCTACACCTTC. It encodes CASSFYRTSGGYTF.